Listed below are T cell receptor beta chains from one sample, sequenced in a study of T cell responses to AZD1222 COVID-19 vaccine. The assay was immunoSEQ multiplex PCR, and TCRdb's table has in-frame clones only and misses some. Found here are more than 80,000 clones, 80% to 90% of them singletons; the top ten hold 9.5% to 13%. The source material was peripheral blood, sampled 28 days after the second AZD1222 dose. All receptors come from an adult who received the AZD1222 COVID-19 vaccine. CDR3s include the opening cysteine and the closing phenylalanine or tryptophan.

v_call,j_call,cdr3_aa
TRBV6-5,TRBJ1-2,CASSYVGVVGYTF
TRBV5-6,TRBJ1-2,CASSLRDRGSNYGYTF
TRBV6-2/TRBV6-3,TRBJ2-3,CASSRAFTDTQYF
TRBV7-9,TRBJ2-5,CASSLFLAGGSETQYF
TRBV19,TRBJ1-1,CASSIGQRMNTEAFF
TRBV6-5,TRBJ2-5,CASSYSRGWETQYF
TRBV11-2,TRBJ1-1,CASSLVRGQGLEAFF
TRBV19,TRBJ1-5,CASSVYLDTMHQPQHF
TRBV19,TRBJ1-6,CASSTPSDSSLSSYNSPLHF
TRBV28,TRBJ1-5,CATSGGSVNQPQHF
TRBV14,TRBJ2-3,CASSQETTGYDTQYF
TRBV27,TRBJ2-2,CASSLDPPLAGVRDGELFF
TRBV18,TRBJ1-6,CASSLGTVDSPLHF
TRBV10-2,TRBJ1-2,CASSERTGGSYGYTF
TRBV7-8,TRBJ1-4,CASSLPRATNEKLFF
TRBV3-1/TRBV3-2,TRBJ2-1,CASSQDSSGNEQFF
TRBV7-9,TRBJ1-2,CASSFPGQPNYGYTF
TRBV27,TRBJ2-1,CASRARAVSYNEQFF
TRBV12-3/TRBV12-4,TRBJ2-3,CASSLGGANTQYF
TRBV20-1,TRBJ1-3,CSASMNSGNTIYF
TRBV5-8,TRBJ2-5,CASSLDLGQETQYF
TRBV9,TRBJ1-5,CASSVGIVEYQPQHF
TRBV5-6,TRBJ2-1,CASSPSREPYNEQFF
TRBV10-3,TRBJ1-5,CAISAEGNSNQPQHF
TRBV4-3,TRBJ2-7,CASSQDLPSGAYEQYF
TRBV5-6,TRBJ1-2,CASIDRGLGYTF
TRBV12-3/TRBV12-4,TRBJ1-5,CASSSTGPPQHF
TRBV6-1,TRBJ1-4,CASSEAVRSGDREKLFF
TRBV24-1,TRBJ1-2,CATSDENREGGYTF
TRBV23-1,TRBJ1-2,CASSLDARDRGGNYGYTF
TRBV6-5,TRBJ1-2,CASTLPGRTWGYTF
TRBV7-6,TRBJ1-4,CASRPSAATNEKLFF
TRBV4-1,TRBJ1-5,CASSHRQGEHNQPQHF
TRBV5-4,TRBJ1-1,CASSRKTGAEAFF
TRBV7-9,TRBJ1-3,CASSPRRAGSGNTIYF
TRBV6-4,TRBJ2-5,CASSLTPSETQYF
TRBV4-2,TRBJ1-6,CASSAQGSYNSPLHF
TRBV5-1,TRBJ1-2,CASSPLPGQGTDGYTF
TRBV6-5,TRBJ1-5,CASRSPRSNQPQHF
TRBV7-8,TRBJ2-2,CASSTGPSGELFF
TRBV3-1/TRBV3-2,TRBJ2-1,CASRPTSGGRNEQFF
TRBV7-2,TRBJ2-3,CASSTHSGSRTDTQYF
TRBV6-6,TRBJ1-2,CASSYRGEGYTF
TRBV28,TRBJ1-3,CASRTGGKSSGNTIYF
TRBV5-3,TRBJ1-5,CARSFTGEDQPQHF
TRBV18,TRBJ1-5,CASSPGGGNQPQHF
TRBV5-6,TRBJ2-7,CASSPDRGSQEQYF
TRBV2,TRBJ2-1,CASTVGLANYNEQFF
TRBV7-2,TRBJ2-1,CASSLGGVLRNEQFF
TRBV30,TRBJ2-5,CAWSVSVSQETQYF